Each of the 9 T cell receptor beta chains below was sequenced from the same sample in a study of blood T cell repertoires in COVID-19. Produced via immunoSEQ multiplex PCR; TCRdb's table is partial and in-frame only. The top ten clones hold nearly 4.5% of a sample with fewer than 200,000 clones, over 80% of them seen once. Sequenced sample: PBMCs or T cells enriched from blood (not recorded which). The receptors stem from a woman aged 45-65 years who had recovered from COVID-19.

This chain links TRBV10-2 with TRBJ1-5, with D unresolved. This CDR3 contains 14 residues. Trimming pared 2 bases from V and 4 bases from J, leaving 9 bases between. In germline, CDR1 is WSHSY, CDR2 SAAADI. The CDR3 sequence is CASSEVDTNQPQHF. In nucleotides, the CDR3 is TGCGCCAGCAGTGAGGTCGACACGAATCAGCCCCAGCATTTT.

This chain links TRBV4-1 with TRBJ1-1; 7 nucleotides align to TRBD1. V shed 1 base and J 1 base; nucleotides not matched to a gene: 12. Germline CDR1 reads MGHRA; CDR2 reads YSYEKL. This CDR3 is built from 18 residues. CDR3 sequence reads: CASSQVQLVSGGNTEAFF. The CDR3 DNA sequence: TGCGCCAGCAGCCAAGTACAATTGGTGTCAGGGGGGAACACTGAAGCTTTCTTT.

This clone was detected only once. This chain uses TRBV30 with TRBJ1-1; TRBD1 aligns across 12 bases. The CDR3 runs 14 residues. Germline lookup yields CDR1 GTSNPN and CDR2 SVGIG (reference sequence). The V and J ends lost 3 bases and 3 bases, in that order; junction bases with no gene match: 2. The CDR3 reads CAWRGQGADTEAFF. The CDR3 DNA is TGTGCCTGGAGGGGACAGGGGGCAGACACTGAAGCTTTCTTT.

The chain combines TRBV19 with TRBJ2-3, with TRBD1 identical over 7 bases. The V and J ends lost 4 bases and 2 bases, in that order; junction bases with no gene match: 3. The length of the CDR3 is 14 residues. Germline V gene lookup returns CDR1 LNHDA and CDR2 SQIVND (reference sequence). In DNA, the CDR3 is TGTGCCAGTAGTACGACAGGGCTCACAGATACGCAGTATTTT. As protein: CASSTTGLTDTQYF.

The rearrangement uses TRBV18 and TRBJ1-4; 7 bases line up with TRBD1. V dropped 1 base and J dropped 3; count of bases not matched to a gene: 2. Germline lookup yields CDR1 KGHSH and CDR2 LQKENI. The CDR3 is 15 amino acids. CDR3 bases: TGTGCCAGCTCACCACAGGGACAGCCTAATGAAAAACTGTTTTTT. This gives the protein CASSPQGQPNEKLFF.

This chain uses TRBV28 with TRBJ1-5; 7 positions agree with TRBD1. V lost 1 base, J lost 13 bases, and 4 bases stayed unmatched. This CDR3 spans 12 amino acids. CDR1 is MDHEN, CDR2 SYDVKM, per germline. The CDR3 region has the DNA TGTGCCAGCAGTTTATTAGGACAGGTACAGCATTTT. Its protein is CASSLLGQVQHF.

This clone came up a few times. This chain joins TRBV7-2 and TRBJ1-4, with D unresolved. This CDR3 has 16 residues. CDR1 and CDR2 from the germline V gene are SGHTA and FQGNSA. V shed 0 bases and J shed 5 bases, with 13 bases lying between them. CDR3: CASSLALWAVNEKLFF. The CDR3 region has the DNA TGTGCCAGCAGCTTAGCGCTTTGGGCAGTCAATGAAAAACTGTTTTTT.

This chain connects TRBV29-1 to TRBJ2-4; D might be TRBD1 (6 bases). This CDR3 contains 16 residues. V lost 0 bases to trimming and J lost 1 base, with 13 bases between them. Germline-derived CDR1 and CDR2 are SQVTM and ANQGSEA. The CDR3 DNA follows: TGCAGCGTTGAAGACCTGGCCCAGGGGGCCAAAAACATTCAGTACTTC. Protein: CSVEDLAQGAKNIQYF.

The chain links TRBV15 to TRBJ1-2; TRBD1 might be the D (5 bases). Per the germline V gene, CDR1 is LNHNV and CDR2 is YYDKDF (reference sequence). The CDR3 has 14 amino acids. Trimming took off 0 bases at V and 2 bases at J, with 7 bases between the two ends. The CDR3 spells CATSRDKGNYGYTF. The CDR3 region has the DNA TGTGCCACCAGCAGAGACAAGGGGAACTATGGCTACACCTTC.